These 3 T cell receptor beta chains were sequenced from one sample in a study of beta chain features in type 1 diabetes. All of the isolated RNA was reverse transcribed, so expressed TCRB transcripts were sequenced. The method was immunoSEQ multiplex PCR; TCRdb's version includes in-frame clones alone and lacks a portion of them. The sample contains almost 350,000 clones, approximately 8.2% of which appear only once. The source material was central memory CD4+ T cells from blood. The receptors come from a young woman in good health.

In this sample, this clone turned up a few times. V and J are TRBV7-2 and TRBJ2-3, with D unclear. The CDR3 spans 14 residues. The V gene's germline CDR1 is SGHTA and CDR2 FQGNSA. Trimming took off 4 bases at V and 2 bases at J, with 10 bases between the two ends. The CDR3 coding sequence is TGTGCCAGCAGCTCCCGACTTTTCACAGATACGCAGTATTTT. Its translation is CASSSRLFTDTQYF.

This clone has a handful of counts. The chain combines TRBV15 with TRBJ1-5; D perhaps matches TRBD1 (5 bases). CDR3 length equals 15 residues. V was pared by 0 bases and J by 5 bases, with 11 bases between. Germline loops: CDR1 LNHNV, CDR2 YYDKDF (reference sequence). The CDR3 is CATSRDPARDQPQHF. The CDR3 nucleotides are TGTGCCACCAGCAGAGATCCCGCCAGGGATCAGCCCCAGCATTTT.

This clone appeared a few times. This specimen includes other DNA sequences encoding the same CDR3. V gene TRBV15 combines with J gene TRBJ2-2; D unresolved. Germline loops: CDR1 LNHNV, CDR2 YYDKDF (reference sequence). The CDR3 covers 13 residues. V was cut by 0 bases and J by 4 bases, with 3 bases left in between. The CDR3 protein is CATSRESTGELFF. The CDR3, as DNA: TGTGCCACCAGCAGAGAAAGCACCGGGGAGCTGTTTTTT.